Listed here are 28 T cell receptor beta chains from one sample, sequenced in a study of T cell responses to AZD1222 COVID-19 vaccine. The table came from immunoSEQ multiplex PCR; TCRdb's copy has only in-frame clones and leaves some out. The sample has fewer than 200,000 clones; around nine tenths are singletons. The input for sequencing was peripheral blood, taken on day 0 of AZD1222 vaccination. Receptors originate from an adult in good health.

This clone was found a few times. The rearrangement links TRBV7-2 to TRBJ2-7, with D maybe TRBD2 (6 bases). The CDR3 covers 15 residues. V lost 6 bases and J lost 3, with 18 bases in between. Germline CDR1 reads SGHTA; CDR2 reads FQGNSA. CDR3 sequence: CASRPSVLARYEQYF. In DNA, the CDR3 is TGTGCCAGCAGGCCGAGCGTACTAGCCCGCTACGAGCAGTACTTC.

V gene TRBV19 combines with J gene TRBJ1-2; TRBD1 is a possible D gene (5 bases). V was trimmed by 3 bases and J by 4 bases, leaving 9 bases between them. The length of the CDR3 is 13 residues. Germline loops: CDR1 LNHDA, CDR2 SQIVND (reference sequence). Written as DNA, the CDR3 is TGTGCCAGTAGTATCGAAGGGGTCTATGGCTACACCTTC. This codes for CASSIEGVYGYTF.

This chain connects TRBV19 to TRBJ1-4; D is uncertain. Germline-derived CDR1 and CDR2 are LNHDA and SQIVND (reference sequence). V dropped 1 base and J dropped 3 bases, with 9 bases sitting between them. The CDR3 extends over 15 amino acids. The CDR3 DNA reads TGTGCCAGTAGTATAGGGGTCGCGGCTAATGAAAAACTGTTTTTT. Translation: CASSIGVAANEKLFF.

The rearrangement uses TRBV30 and TRBJ1-5; perhaps TRBD1 as D (6 bases). V shed 4 bases and J shed 7 bases, with 14 bases lying between them. The germline V gene has CDR1 GTSNPN and CDR2 SVGIG (reference sequence). The CDR3 length is 13 residues. The CDR3 DNA is TGTGCCTGGAATGAGGGGGGCGGACAGCCCCAGCATTTT. Its protein is CAWNEGGGQPQHF.

The rearrangement joins TRBV27 to TRBJ2-7, with a possible D match to TRBD2 (6 bases). The length of the CDR3 is 12 residues. Germline CDR1 reads MNHEY; CDR2 reads SMNVEV (reference sequence). V lost 3 bases, J lost 4 bases, and 7 bases lay in between. CDR3 nucleotide sequence: TGTGCCAGCAGTTTCGGGGGTTACGAGCAGTACTTC. It yields the protein CASSFGGYEQYF.

The chain combines TRBV7-9 with TRBJ2-4, with D tentatively TRBD1 or TRBD2 (5 bases each). Germline values: CDR1 SEHNR, CDR2 FQNEAQ (reference sequence). This CDR3 is built from 11 residues. The V end lost 1 base, the J end lost 15 bases, and 10 bases lay between the germline ends. In nucleotides, the CDR3 is TGTGCCAGCAGCTTAGGGGGACCACCGTACTTC. Translated, it gives CASSLGGPPYF.

The chain employs TRBV28 and TRBJ2-3, with 12 bases that match TRBD2. The V segment lost 6 bases and the J segment 5 bases; nucleotides outside the gene matches: 6. The CDR3 length is 15 residues. The germline V gene encodes CDR1 MDHEN and CDR2 SYDVKM. The CDR3 nucleotides are TGTGCCAGCAGCCGACTAGCGGGAGCGGGAGATACGCAGTATTTT. Its translation: CASSRLAGAGDTQYF.

The genes are TRBV30 and TRBJ1-5; TRBD1 agrees at 7 bases. Germline V gives CDR1 GTSNPN, CDR2 SVGIG (reference sequence). With V trimmed by 4 bases and J by 6 bases, 6 bases remained unmatched. The CDR3 sequence is 13 residues long. As DNA, the CDR3 is TGTGCCTGGACAACAGGGGACGGTCAGCCCCAGCATTTT. Translation: CAWTTGDGQPQHF.

The chain couples TRBV20-1 to TRBJ2-7, with TRBD2 as a possible D gene (5 bases). Germline CDR1 and CDR2: DFQATT and SNEGSKA (reference sequence). Trimming left V 3 bases short and J 2 bases short, with 11 bases between. The CDR3 spans 13 residues. CDR3 residues: CSASQGLPYEQYF. The CDR3 DNA sequence: TGCAGTGCTAGTCAAGGACTCCCCTACGAGCAGTACTTC.

J is TRBJ1-1 and V is TRBV5-4; 10 nucleotides match TRBD1. CDR3 size: 14 residues. With V trimmed by 4 bases and J by 4 bases, 4 bases remained unmatched. Germline CDR1 reads SGHNT; CDR2 reads YYREEE (reference sequence). CDR3 residues: CASSTTGGGTEAFF. In DNA, the CDR3 is TGTGCCAGCAGCACGACAGGGGGCGGCACTGAAGCTTTCTTT.

This chain uses TRBV21-1 with TRBJ1-4. TRBV21-1 is designated a pseudogene. The CDR3 covers 17 residues. As DNA, the CDR3 is TGTGCCAGCAGCAAGGGAGACAGATTTAGTGAGGGTGAAAAACTGTTTTTT. Encoded protein: CASSKGDRFSEGEKLFF.

V and J are TRBV6-5 and TRBJ1-1; D is unclear. The CDR3 runs 14 residues. Trimming removed 9 bases from V and 3 bases from J, with 17 bases in between. Germline V gives CDR1 MNHEY, CDR2 SVGAGI. The CDR3 nucleotides are TGTGCCAGGATAAAAAGGGAGGAGGACACTGAAGCTTTCTTT. The encoded protein is CARIKREEDTEAFF.

This clone showed up just once. The CDR3 DNA sequence: TGTGCCAGTAGTATAGCCAGGACTAGCGGGAGTTACGAGCAGTACTTC. Its protein is CASSIARTSGSYEQYF. The V gene is TRBV19, the J gene TRBJ2-7, with TRBD2 identical over 13 bases. The CDR3 covers 16 residues. The junction had 4 bases not matched to a gene; V was cut back by 1 base and J by 4 bases. The germline V gene encodes CDR1 LNHDA and CDR2 SQIVND (reference sequence).

The chain combines TRBV11-2 with TRBJ2-6; D is perhaps TRBD1 (6 bases). The germline gives CDR1 SGHAT, CDR2 FQNNGV. The CDR3 covers 18 residues. Between the trimmed V and J ends, which lost 5 bases and 3 bases, there was a span of 20 bases. The CDR3, as DNA: TGTGCCAGCAGCCGATGGACGGCATTAGGGGGTGGGGCCAACGTCCTGACTTTC. Its protein product is CASSRWTALGGGANVLTF.

This chain uses TRBV28 with TRBJ1-2, with unresolved D. This CDR3 is 15 amino acids long. The ends were cut back, 3 bases at V and 7 bases at J, with 18 bases in the middle. The germline V gene has CDR1 MDHEN and CDR2 SYDVKM. In DNA form, the CDR3 reads TGTGCCAGCAGTTTCCTCGGCGGAAAACGAGGTGGCTACACCTTC. Protein product: CASSFLGGKRGGYTF.

The rearrangement uses TRBV28 and TRBJ2-3, with D perhaps TRBD1 (6 bases). This CDR3 contains 12 residues. Deletions cut 5 bases from V and 6 bases from J, with 9 bases between. CDR1 is MDHEN and CDR2 is SYDVKM in the germline V gene. The CDR3 coding sequence is TGTGCCAGCAGTGGGGGCCTTGATACGCAGTATTTT. It translates to CASSGGLDTQYF.

J is TRBJ2-7 and V is TRBV4-1; D is unclear. V lost 1 base and J lost 0, with 10 bases in between. Germline V CDR1 and CDR2: MGHRA, YSYEKL. The CDR3 length is 15 residues. CDR3 nucleotides: TGCGCCAGCAGCCAAGCCTCCTTCTCCTCCTACGAGCAGTACTTC. It yields the protein CASSQASFSSYEQYF.

The chain joins TRBV5-6 to TRBJ2-3; D call uncertain. The CDR3 is 16 residues long. Trimming took 0 bases from V and 0 from J, leaving 11 bases between them. Germline loops: CDR1 SGHDT, CDR2 YYEEEE. In nucleotides, the CDR3 is TGTGCCAGCAGCTTGGTTGGTGTACCTAGCACAGATACGCAGTATTTT. Translating it yields CASSLVGVPSTDTQYF.

The rearrangement joins TRBV6-5 to TRBJ1-2; TRBD1 matches 7 bases. The V gene's germline CDR1 is MNHEY and CDR2 SVGAGI. The CDR3 is 14 amino acids. V shed 6 bases, J shed 7 bases, and the junction held 11 bases outside the gene matches. CDR3 bases: TGTGCCAGCAGGAGGGGGACAGCGGGTGGTGGCTACACCTTC. This gives the protein CASRRGTAGGGYTF.

CDR3 residues: CASSSRQVMSGTQYF. For the CDR3, the DNA is TGTGCCAGCAGTTCACGACAGGTCATGTCGGGTACGCAGTATTTT. The chain carries TRBV2 and TRBJ2-3, with a weak D call TRBD1 (6 bases). The CDR3 is 15 residues long. Between the trimmed V and J ends, which lost 5 bases and 8 bases, there was a span of 20 bases. Germline V gives CDR1 SNHLY, CDR2 FYNNEI.

The V and J genes are TRBV27 and TRBJ1-5; D gene ambiguous. Between the trimmed V and J ends, which lost 5 bases and 3 bases, there was a span of 14 bases. CDR3 length equals 15 residues. From germline, CDR1 is MNHEY and CDR2 SMNVEV (reference sequence). CDR3: CASSRGGIYNQPQHF. The CDR3, as DNA: TGTGCCAGCAGTCGCGGTGGTATATACAATCAGCCCCAGCATTTT.

The chain carries TRBV5-1 and TRBJ1-1; D is unresolved. Germline values: CDR1 SGHRS, CDR2 YFSETQ. The V end was cut by 5 bases, the J end by 3 bases, with 20 bases between. The CDR3 has 16 amino acids. The CDR3 bases are TGCGCCAGCAGTCCCGTTGGGTCCCCGGAAGACACTGAAGCTTTCTTT. Translated, it gives CASSPVGSPEDTEAFF.

The chain combines TRBV27 with TRBJ2-7; 8 bases align to TRBD1. CDR1 and CDR2 from the germline V gene are MNHEY and SMNVEV (reference sequence). Trimming removed 4 bases from V and 3 bases from J; junction bases left unmatched: 8. CDR3 length equals 15 residues. The CDR3 bases are TGTGCCAGCAGTTACGGACAGGGATGGGACTACGAGCAGTACTTC. This gives the protein CASSYGQGWDYEQYF.

V is TRBV14 and J is TRBJ1-5; possible D gene TRBD1, 6 bases. The CDR3 loop spans 14 amino acids. Trimming pared 2 bases from V and 6 bases from J, leaving 11 bases between. Germline CDR1 reads SGHDN; CDR2 reads FVKESK. This CDR3 is CASSQSGAGQPQHF. The DNA of the CDR3 is TGTGCCAGCAGCCAATCAGGGGCCGGTCAGCCCCAGCATTTT. Full variable domain (outside the CDR3, taken from reference TRBV14 and TRBJ1-5): EAGVTQFPSHSVIEKGQTVTLRCDPISGHDNLYWYRRVMGKEIKFLLHFVKESKQDESGMPNNRFLAERTGGTYSTLKVQPAELEDSGVYFCASSQSGAGQPQHFGDGTRLSIL.

This sequence joins TRBV24-1 and TRBJ1-5, with D possibly matching TRBD1 (5 bases). CDR3 length equals 14 residues. Per germline, CDR1 KGHDR and CDR2 SFDVKD. Trimming removed 3 bases at V and 3 bases at J, with 8 bases between. DNA for the CDR3: TGTGCCACCAGTGATCGACAGATCAATCAGCCCCAGCATTTT. Amino acids: CATSDRQINQPQHF.

This clone showed up just once. This chain joins TRBV10-1 and TRBJ1-1; no clear D. In germline, CDR1 is WNHNN, CDR2 SYGVQD (reference sequence). CDR3 size: 13 residues. The V end was cut by 1 base, the J end by 5 bases, with 8 bases between. The chain's CDR3 is CASSEFPWTEAFF. CDR3 coding DNA: TGCGCCAGCAGTGAGTTTCCGTGGACTGAAGCTTTCTTT.

The rearrangement joins TRBV27 to TRBJ2-3; maybe TRBD1 (6 bases). The CDR3 has 15 residues. CDR1 is MNHEY, CDR2 SMNVEV, per germline (reference sequence). V gave up 6 bases and J gave up 2 bases, with 15 bases separating them. CDR3 region: CASRIQGRLTDTQYF. As DNA, the CDR3 is TGTGCCAGCAGAATACAGGGAAGGCTCACAGATACGCAGTATTTT.

The rearrangement links TRBV7-8 to TRBJ1-1, with a weak D call TRBD1 (5 bases). V dropped 5 bases and J dropped 5 bases, with 18 bases sitting between them. CDR1 and CDR2 from the germline V gene are SGHVS and FQNEAQ. This CDR3 comprises 15 residues. DNA for the CDR3: TGTGCCAGCAGCCCCTATGGGGCAGGGCGGACTGAAGCTTTCTTT. Protein: CASSPYGAGRTEAFF.